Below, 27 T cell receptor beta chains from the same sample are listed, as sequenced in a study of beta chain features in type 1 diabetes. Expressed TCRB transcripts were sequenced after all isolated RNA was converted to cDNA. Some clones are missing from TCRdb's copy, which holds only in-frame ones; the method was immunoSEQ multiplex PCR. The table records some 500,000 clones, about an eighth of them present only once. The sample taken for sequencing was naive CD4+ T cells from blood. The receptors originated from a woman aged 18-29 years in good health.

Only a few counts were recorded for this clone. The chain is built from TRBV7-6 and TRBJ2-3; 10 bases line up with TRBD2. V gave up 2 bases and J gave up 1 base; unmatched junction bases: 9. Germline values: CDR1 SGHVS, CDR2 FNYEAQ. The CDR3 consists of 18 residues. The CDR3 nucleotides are TGTGCCAGCAGCTTAACGTTCCGGACTAGCGGCGGCACAGATACGCAGTATTTT. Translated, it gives CASSLTFRTSGGTDTQYF.

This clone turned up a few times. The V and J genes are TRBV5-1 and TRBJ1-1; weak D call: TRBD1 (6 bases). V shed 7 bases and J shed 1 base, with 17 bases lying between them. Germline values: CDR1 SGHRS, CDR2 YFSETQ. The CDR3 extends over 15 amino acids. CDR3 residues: CASRYGGGRNTEAFF. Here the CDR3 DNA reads TGCGCCAGCCGGTACGGGGGCGGAAGGAACACTGAAGCTTTCTTT.

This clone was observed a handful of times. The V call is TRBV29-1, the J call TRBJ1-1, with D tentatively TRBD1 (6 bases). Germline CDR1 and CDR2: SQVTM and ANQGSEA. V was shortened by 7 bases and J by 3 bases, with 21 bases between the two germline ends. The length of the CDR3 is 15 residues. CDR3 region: CSAGTPQGGYTEAFF. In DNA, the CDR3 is TGCAGCGCCGGAACCCCACAGGGTGGGTACACTGAAGCTTTCTTT.

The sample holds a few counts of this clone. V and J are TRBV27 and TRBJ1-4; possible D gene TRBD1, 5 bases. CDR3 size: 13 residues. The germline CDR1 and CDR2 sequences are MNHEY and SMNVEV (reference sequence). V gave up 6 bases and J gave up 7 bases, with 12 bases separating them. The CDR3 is CASRFGGGEKLFF. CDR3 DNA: TGTGCCAGCAGGTTCGGGGGTGGTGAAAAACTGTTTTTT. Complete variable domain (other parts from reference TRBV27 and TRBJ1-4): EAQVTQNPRYLITVTGKKLTVTCSQNMNHEYMSWYRQDPGLGLRQIYYSMNVEVTDKGDVPEGYKVSRKEKRNFPLILESPSPNQTSLYFCASRFGGGEKLFFGSGTQLSVL.

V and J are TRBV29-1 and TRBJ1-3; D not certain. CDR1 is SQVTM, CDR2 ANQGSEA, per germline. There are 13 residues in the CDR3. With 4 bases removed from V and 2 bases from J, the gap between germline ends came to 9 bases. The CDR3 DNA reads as TGCAGCGTTGCCCGTGGGACTGGAAACACCATATATTTT. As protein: CSVARGTGNTIYF.

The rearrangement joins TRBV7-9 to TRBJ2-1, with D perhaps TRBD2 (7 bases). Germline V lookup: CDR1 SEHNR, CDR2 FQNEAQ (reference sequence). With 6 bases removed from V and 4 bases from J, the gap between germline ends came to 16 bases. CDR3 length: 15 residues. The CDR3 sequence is CASRVRGGDYNEQFF. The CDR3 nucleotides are TGTGCCAGCAGGGTCAGGGGAGGGGATTACAATGAGCAGTTCTTC.

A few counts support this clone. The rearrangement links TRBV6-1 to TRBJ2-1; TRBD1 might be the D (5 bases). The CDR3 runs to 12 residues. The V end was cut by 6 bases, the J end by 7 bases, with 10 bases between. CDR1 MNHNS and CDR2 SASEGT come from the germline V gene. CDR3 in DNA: TGTGCCAGCAGCGAGACAGTTAATGAGCAGTTCTTC. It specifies CASSETVNEQFF.

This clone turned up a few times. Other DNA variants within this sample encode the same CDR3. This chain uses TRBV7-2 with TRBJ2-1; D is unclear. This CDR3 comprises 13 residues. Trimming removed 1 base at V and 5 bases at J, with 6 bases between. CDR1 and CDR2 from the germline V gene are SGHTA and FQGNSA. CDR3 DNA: TGTGCCAGCAGCTTAGGCCGGAACAATGAGCAGTTCTTC. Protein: CASSLGRNNEQFF.

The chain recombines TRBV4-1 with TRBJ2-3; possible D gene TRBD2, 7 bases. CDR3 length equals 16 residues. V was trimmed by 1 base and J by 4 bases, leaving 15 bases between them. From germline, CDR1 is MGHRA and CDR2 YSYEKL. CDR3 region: CASSQVTRGGADTQYF. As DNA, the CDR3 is TGCGCCAGCAGCCAAGTGACCAGGGGAGGGGCAGATACGCAGTATTTT.

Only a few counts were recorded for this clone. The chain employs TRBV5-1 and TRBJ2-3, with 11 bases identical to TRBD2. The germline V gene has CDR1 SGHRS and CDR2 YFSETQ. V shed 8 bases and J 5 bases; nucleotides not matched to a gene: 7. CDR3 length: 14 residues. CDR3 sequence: CASKGLAAGDTQYF. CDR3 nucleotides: TGCGCCAGTAAGGGACTAGCGGCAGGAGATACGCAGTATTTT.

The DNA for the CDR3 is TGTGCCAGCAGCCCCCGCCCCGGGGGACAGGGCCACGAGCAGTACTTC. Amino acids: CASSPRPGGQGHEQYF. The rearrangement links TRBV5-4 to TRBJ2-7, with 9 bases identical to TRBD1. This CDR3 comprises 16 residues. With 4 bases clipped from V and 5 bases from J, the junction kept 13 bases outside the gene matches. Germline assignment: CDR1 SGHNT and CDR2 YYREEE (reference sequence). The full variable domain, in which reference TRBV5-4 and TRBJ2-7 provide the parts outside the CDR3, is ETGVTQSPTHLIKTRGQQVTLRCSSQSGHNTVSWYQQALGQGPQFIFQYYREEENGRGNFPPRFSGLQFPNYSSELNVNALELDDSALYLCASSPRPGGQGHEQYFGPGTRLTVT.

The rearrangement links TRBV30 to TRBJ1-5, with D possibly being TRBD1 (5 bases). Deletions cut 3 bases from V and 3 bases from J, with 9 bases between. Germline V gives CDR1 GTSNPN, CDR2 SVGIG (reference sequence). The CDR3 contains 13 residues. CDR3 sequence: CAWSLQDNQPQHF. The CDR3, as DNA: TGTGCCTGGAGCTTACAGGACAATCAGCCCCAGCATTTT.

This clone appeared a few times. The DNA for the CDR3 is TGTGCCAGTAGTGTCGTCACAGCGAATGAAAAACTGTTTTTT. Amino acid sequence: CASSVVTANEKLFF. The chain couples TRBV19 to TRBJ1-4; D gene unclear. This CDR3 spans 14 amino acids. Germline CDR1 reads LNHDA; CDR2 reads SQIVND (reference sequence). Trimming left V 5 bases short and J 5 bases short, with 12 bases between.

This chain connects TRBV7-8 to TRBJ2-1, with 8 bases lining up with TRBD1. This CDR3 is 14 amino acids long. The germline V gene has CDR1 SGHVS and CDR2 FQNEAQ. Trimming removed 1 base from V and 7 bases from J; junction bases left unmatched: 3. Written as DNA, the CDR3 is TGTGCCAGCAGCTTAGAGACAGGGGAAAATGAGCAGTTCTTC. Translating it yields CASSLETGENEQFF.

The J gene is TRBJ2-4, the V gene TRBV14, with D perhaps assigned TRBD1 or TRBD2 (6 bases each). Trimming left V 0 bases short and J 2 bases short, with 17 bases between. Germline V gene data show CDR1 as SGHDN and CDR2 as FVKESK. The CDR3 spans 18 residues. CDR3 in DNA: TGTGCCAGCAGCCAAGAGGTATCCGGGGGCTATACCAAAAACATTCAGTACTTC. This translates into CASSQEVSGGYTKNIQYF. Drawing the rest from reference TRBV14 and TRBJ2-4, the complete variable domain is EAGVTQFPSHSVIEKGQTVTLRCDPISGHDNLYWYRRVMGKEIKFLLHFVKESKQDESGMPNNRFLAERTGGTYSTLKVQPAELEDSGVYFCASSQEVSGGYTKNIQYFGAGTRLSVL.

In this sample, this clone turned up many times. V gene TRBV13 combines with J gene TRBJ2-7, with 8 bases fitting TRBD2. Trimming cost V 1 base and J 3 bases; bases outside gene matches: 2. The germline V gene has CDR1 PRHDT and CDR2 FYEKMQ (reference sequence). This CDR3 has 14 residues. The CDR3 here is CASSLVAGNYEQYF. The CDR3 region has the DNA TGTGCCAGCAGCTTAGTAGCGGGGAACTACGAGCAGTACTTC.

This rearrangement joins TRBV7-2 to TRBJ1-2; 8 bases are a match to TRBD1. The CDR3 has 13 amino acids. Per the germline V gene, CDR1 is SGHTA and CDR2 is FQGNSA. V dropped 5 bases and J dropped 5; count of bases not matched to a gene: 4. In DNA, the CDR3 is TGTGCCAGCAGCCGACAGGGGTTATATGGCTACACCTTC. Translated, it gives CASSRQGLYGYTF.

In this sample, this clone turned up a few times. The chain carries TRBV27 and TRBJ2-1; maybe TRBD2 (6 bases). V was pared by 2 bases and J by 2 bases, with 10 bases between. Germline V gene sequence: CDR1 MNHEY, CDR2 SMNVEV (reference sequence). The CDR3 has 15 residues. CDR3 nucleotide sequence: TGTGCCAGCAGTTTACGGCTAGCGACCTACAATGAGCAGTTCTTC. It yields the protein CASSLRLATYNEQFF.

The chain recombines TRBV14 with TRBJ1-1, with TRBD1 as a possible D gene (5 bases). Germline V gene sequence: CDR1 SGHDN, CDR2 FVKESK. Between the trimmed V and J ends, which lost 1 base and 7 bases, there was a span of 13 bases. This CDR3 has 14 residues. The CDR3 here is CASSQALTDSEAFF. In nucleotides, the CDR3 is TGTGCCAGCAGCCAAGCCCTGACAGATAGTGAAGCTTTCTTT.

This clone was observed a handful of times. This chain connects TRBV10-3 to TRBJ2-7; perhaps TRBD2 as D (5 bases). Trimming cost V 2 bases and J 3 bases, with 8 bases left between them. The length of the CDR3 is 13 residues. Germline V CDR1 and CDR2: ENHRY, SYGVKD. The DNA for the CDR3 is TGTGCCATCAGTGAGCGGGCGGGCTACGAGCAGTACTTC. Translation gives CAISERAGYEQYF.

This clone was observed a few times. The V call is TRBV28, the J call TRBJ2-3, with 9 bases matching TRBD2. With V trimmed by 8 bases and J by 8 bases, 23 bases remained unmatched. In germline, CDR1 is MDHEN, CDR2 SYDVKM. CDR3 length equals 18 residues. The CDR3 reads CASWPIPGLAAERVTQYF. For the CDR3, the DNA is TGTGCCAGCTGGCCCATCCCGGGACTAGCTGCCGAACGGGTTACGCAGTATTTT. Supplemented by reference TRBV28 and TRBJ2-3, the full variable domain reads DVKVTQSSRYLVKRTGEKVFLECVQDMDHENMFWYRQDPGLGLRLIYFSYDVKMKEKGDIPEGYSVSREKKERFSLILESASTNQTSMYLCASWPIPGLAAERVTQYFGPGTRLTVL.

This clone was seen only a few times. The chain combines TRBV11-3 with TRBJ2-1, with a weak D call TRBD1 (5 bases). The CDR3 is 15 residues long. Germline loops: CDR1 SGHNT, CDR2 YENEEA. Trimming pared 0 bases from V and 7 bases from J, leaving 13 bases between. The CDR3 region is CASSLDRGSYNEQFF. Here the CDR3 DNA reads TGTGCCAGCAGCTTAGATAGGGGTAGCTATAATGAGCAGTTCTTC. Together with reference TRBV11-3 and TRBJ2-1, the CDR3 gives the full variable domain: EAGVVQSPRYKIIEKKQPVAFWCNPISGHNTLYWYLQNLGQGPELLIRYENEEAVDDSQLPKDRFSAERLKGVDSTLKIQPAELGDSAVYLCASSLDRGSYNEQFFGPGTRLTVL.

CDR3 coding DNA: TGTGCCAGCAGCCTCGGCCGGAGATACTACGAGCAGTACTTC. Translation gives CASSLGRRYYEQYF. The J gene is TRBJ2-5, the V gene TRBV14; D call uncertain. The J call is doubtful: the DNA matches TRBJ2-7 better. This CDR3 has 14 amino acids. Per the germline V gene, CDR1 is SGHDN and CDR2 is FVKESK.

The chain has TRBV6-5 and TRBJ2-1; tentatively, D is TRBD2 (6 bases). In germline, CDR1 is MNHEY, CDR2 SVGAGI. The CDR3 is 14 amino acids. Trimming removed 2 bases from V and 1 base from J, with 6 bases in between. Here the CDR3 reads CASSYGGSYNEQFF. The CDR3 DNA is TGTGCCAGCAGTTACGGGGGGTCCTACAATGAGCAGTTCTTC.

In DNA form, the CDR3 reads TGCAGCGTTGCGCAGCAGCAGAATCAGCCCCAGCATTTT. This sequence encodes CSVAQQQNQPQHF. V is TRBV29-1 and J is TRBJ1-5; D gene ambiguous. Germline V gives CDR1 SQVTM, CDR2 ANQGSEA. The CDR3 extends over 13 amino acids. Between the trimmed V and J ends, which lost 4 bases and 4 bases, there was a span of 11 bases.

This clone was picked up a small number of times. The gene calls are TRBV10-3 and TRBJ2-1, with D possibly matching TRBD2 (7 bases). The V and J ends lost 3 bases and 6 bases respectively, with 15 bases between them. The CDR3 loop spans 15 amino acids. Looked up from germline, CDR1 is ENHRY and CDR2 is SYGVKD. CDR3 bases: TGTGCCATCAGTGACCACCCGGGGGGCGGCAATGAGCAGTTCTTC. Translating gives CAISDHPGGGNEQFF.

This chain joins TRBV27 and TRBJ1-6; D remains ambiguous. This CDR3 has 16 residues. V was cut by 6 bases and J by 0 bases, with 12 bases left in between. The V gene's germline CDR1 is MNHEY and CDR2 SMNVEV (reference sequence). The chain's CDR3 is CASRRVGSSYNSPLHF. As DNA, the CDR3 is TGTGCCAGCAGAAGGGTTGGCAGCTCCTATAATTCACCCCTCCACTTT.